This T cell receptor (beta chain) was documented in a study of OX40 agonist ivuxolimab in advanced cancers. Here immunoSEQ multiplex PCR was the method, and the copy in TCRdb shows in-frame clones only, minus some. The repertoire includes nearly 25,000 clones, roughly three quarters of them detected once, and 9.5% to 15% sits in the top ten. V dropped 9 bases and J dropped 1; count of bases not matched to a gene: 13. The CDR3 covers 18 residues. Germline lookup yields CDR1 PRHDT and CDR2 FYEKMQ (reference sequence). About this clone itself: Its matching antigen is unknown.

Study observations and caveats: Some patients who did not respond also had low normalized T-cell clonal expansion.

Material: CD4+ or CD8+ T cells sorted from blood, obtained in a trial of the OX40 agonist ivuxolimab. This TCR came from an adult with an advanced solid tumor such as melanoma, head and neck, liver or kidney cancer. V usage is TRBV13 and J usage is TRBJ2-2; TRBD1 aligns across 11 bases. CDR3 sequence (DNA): TGTGCCAGTCTTTCCCCCCGGGACAGGGGGAAGAACACCGGGGAGCTGTTTTTT. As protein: CASLSPRDRGKNTGELFF.